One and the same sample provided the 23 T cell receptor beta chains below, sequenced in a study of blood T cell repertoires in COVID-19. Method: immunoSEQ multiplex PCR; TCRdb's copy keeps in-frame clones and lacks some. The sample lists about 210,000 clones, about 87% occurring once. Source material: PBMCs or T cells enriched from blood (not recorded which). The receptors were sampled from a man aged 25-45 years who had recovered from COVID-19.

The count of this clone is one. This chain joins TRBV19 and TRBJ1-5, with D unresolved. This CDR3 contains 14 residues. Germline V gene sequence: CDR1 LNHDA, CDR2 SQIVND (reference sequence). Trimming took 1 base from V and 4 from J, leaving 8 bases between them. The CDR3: CASSIGPENQPQHF. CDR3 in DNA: TGTGCCAGTAGTATAGGTCCAGAAAATCAGCCCCAGCATTTT. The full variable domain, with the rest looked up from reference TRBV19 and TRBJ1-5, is DGGITQSPKYLFRKEGQNVTLSCEQNLNHDAMYWYRQDPGQGLRLIYYSQIVNDFQKGDIAEGYSVSREKKESFPLTVTSAQKNPTAFYLCASSIGPENQPQHFGDGTRLSIL.

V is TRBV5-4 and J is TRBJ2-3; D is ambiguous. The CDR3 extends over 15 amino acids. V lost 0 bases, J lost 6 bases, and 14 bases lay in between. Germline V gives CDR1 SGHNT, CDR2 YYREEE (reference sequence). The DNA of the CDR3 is TGTGCCAGCAGCTTGGAGCTGGTCCAAATGGATACGCAGTATTTT. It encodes CASSLELVQMDTQYF.

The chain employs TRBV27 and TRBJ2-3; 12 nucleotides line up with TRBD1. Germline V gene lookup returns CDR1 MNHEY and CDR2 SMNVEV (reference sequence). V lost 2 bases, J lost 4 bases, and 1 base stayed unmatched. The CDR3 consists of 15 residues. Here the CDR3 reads CASSLGTGGADTQYF. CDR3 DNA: TGTGCCAGCAGTTTAGGGACAGGGGGCGCAGATACGCAGTATTTT.

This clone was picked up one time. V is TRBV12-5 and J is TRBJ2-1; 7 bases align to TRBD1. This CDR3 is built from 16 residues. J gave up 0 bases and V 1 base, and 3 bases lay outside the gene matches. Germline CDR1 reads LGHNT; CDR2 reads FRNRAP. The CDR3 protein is CASGLGAGGSYNEQFF. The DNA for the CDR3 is TGTGCTAGTGGTTTGGGAGCAGGGGGCTCCTACAATGAGCAGTTCTTC.

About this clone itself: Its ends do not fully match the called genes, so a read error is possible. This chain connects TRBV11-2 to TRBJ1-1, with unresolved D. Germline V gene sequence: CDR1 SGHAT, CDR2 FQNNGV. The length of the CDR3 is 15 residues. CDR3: CASSSFRVGNAEAFF. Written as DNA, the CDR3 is TGTGCCAGCAGCTCATTCCGCGTCGGGAACGCTGAAGCTTTCTTT.

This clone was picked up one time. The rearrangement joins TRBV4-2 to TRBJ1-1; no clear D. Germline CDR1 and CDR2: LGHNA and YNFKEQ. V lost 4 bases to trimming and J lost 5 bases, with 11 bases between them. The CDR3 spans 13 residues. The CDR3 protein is CASSPRSTTEAFF. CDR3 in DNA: TGTGCCAGCAGCCCTCGCTCGACTACTGAAGCTTTCTTT.

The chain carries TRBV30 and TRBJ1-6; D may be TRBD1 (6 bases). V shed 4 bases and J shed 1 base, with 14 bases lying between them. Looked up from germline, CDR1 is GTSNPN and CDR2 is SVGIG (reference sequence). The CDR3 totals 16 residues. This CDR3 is CAWNRLTGSYNSPLHF. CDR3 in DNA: TGTGCCTGGAACCGACTTACAGGGTCCTATAATTCACCCCTCCACTTT.

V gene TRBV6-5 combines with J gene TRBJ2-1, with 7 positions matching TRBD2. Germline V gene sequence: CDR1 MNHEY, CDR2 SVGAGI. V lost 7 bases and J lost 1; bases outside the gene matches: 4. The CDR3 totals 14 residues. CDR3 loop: CASKSSGSYNEQFF. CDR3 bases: TGTGCCAGCAAGAGTAGCGGGTCCTACAATGAGCAGTTCTTC.

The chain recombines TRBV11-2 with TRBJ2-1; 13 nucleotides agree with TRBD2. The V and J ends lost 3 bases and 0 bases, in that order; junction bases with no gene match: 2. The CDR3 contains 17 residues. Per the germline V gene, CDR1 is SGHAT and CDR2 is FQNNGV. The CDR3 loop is CASSLRTSGSSYNEQFF. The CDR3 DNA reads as TGTGCCAGCAGCTTGCGGACTAGCGGGAGCTCCTACAATGAGCAGTTCTTC. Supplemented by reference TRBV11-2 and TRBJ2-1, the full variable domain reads EAGVAQSPRYKIIEKRQSVAFWCNPISGHATLYWYQQILGQGPKLLIQFQNNGVVDDSQLPKDRFSAERLKGVDSTLKIQPAKLEDSAVYLCASSLRTSGSSYNEQFFGPGTRLTVL.

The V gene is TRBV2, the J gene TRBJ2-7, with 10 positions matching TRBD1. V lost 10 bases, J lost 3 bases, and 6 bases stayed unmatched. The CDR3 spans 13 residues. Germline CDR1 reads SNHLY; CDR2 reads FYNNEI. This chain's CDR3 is CANRGTGVYEQYF. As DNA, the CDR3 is TGTGCCAACCGGGGGACAGGGGTCTACGAGCAGTACTTC.

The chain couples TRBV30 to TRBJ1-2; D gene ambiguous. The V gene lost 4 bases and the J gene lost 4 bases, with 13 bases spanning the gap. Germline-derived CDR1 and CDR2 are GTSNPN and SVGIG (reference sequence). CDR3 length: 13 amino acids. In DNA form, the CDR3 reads TGTGCCTGGAAACCCCCGTCCAGCTATGGCTACACCTTC. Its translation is CAWKPPSSYGYTF.

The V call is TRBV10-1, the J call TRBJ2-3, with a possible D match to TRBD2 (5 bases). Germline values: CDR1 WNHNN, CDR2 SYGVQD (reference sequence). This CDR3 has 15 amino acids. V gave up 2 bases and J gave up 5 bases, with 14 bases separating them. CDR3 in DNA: TGCGCCAGCAGTGAGAGGCTAGCCGGCGGAGATACGCAGTATTTT. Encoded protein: CASSERLAGGDTQYF.

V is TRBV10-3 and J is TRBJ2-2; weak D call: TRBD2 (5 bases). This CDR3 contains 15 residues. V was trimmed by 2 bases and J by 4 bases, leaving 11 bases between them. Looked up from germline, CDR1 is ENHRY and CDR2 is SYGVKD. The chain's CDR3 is CAISEKGSGTGELFF. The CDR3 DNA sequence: TGTGCCATCAGTGAGAAAGGGAGCGGCACCGGGGAGCTGTTTTTT.

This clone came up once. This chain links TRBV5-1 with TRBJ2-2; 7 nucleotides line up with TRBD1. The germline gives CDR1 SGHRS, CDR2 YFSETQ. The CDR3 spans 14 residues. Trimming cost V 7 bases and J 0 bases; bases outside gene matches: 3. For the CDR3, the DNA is TGCGCCAGCCGGGACAGTGCGAACACCGGGGAGCTGTTTTTT. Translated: CASRDSANTGELFF.

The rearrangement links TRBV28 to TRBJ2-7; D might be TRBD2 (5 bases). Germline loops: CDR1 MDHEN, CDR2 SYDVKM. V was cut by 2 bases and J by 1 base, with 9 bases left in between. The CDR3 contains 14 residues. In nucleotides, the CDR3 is TGTGCCAGCAGTTTAGTAGCGAGGTCCTACGAGCAGTACTTC. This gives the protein CASSLVARSYEQYF.

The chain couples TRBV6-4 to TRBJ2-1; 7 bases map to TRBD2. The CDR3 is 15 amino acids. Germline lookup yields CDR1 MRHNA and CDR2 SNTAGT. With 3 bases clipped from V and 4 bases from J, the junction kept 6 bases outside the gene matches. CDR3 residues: CASSEVAGGYNEQFF. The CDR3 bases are TGTGCCAGCAGTGAAGTAGCGGGCGGTTACAATGAGCAGTTCTTC.

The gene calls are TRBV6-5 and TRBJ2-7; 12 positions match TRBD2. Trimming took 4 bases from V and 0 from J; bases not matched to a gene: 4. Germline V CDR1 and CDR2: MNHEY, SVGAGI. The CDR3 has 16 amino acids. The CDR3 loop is CASSSGLAGSSYEQYF. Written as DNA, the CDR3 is TGTGCCAGCAGTTCCGGACTAGCGGGGAGCTCCTACGAGCAGTACTTC.

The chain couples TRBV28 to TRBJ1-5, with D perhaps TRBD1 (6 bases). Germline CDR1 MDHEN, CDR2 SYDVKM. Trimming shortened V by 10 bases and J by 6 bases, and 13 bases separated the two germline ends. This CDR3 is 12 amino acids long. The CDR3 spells CATKRGSQPQHF. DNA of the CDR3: TGTGCCACTAAGAGGGGGTCTCAGCCCCAGCATTTT.

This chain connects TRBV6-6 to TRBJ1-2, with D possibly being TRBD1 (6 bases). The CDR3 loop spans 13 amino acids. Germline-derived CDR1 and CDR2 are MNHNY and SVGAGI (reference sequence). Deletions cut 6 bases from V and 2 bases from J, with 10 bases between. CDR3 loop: CASSRDTNYGYTF. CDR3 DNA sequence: TGTGCCAGCAGCCGGGACACCAACTATGGCTACACCTTC.

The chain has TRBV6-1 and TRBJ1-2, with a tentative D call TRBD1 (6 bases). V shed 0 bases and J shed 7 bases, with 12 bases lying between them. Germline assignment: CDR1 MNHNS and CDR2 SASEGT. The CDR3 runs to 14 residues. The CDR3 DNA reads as TGTGCCAGCAGTGAAGCGTCGACAGGTGTTGGCTACACCTTC. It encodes CASSEASTGVGYTF.

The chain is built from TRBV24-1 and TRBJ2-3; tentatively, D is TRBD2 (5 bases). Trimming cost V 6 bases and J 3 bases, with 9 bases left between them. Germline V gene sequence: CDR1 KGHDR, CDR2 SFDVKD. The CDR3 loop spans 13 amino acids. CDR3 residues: CATSPGLTDTQYF. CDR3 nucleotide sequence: TGTGCCACCAGTCCGGGGTTGACAGATACGCAGTATTTT.

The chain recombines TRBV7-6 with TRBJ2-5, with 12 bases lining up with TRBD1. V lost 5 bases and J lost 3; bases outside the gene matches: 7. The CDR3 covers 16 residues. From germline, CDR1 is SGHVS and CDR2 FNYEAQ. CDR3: CASSIGTGGREETQYF. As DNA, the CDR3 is TGTGCCAGCAGCATAGGGACAGGGGGCCGGGAAGAGACCCAGTACTTC.

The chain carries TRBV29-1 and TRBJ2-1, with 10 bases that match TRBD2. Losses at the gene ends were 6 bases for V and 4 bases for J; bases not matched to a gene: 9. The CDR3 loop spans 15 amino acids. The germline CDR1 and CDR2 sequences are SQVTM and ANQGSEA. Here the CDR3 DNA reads TGCAGCGTCGCACAGCTAGCGGGGGTTTACAATGAGCAGTTCTTC. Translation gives CSVAQLAGVYNEQFF.